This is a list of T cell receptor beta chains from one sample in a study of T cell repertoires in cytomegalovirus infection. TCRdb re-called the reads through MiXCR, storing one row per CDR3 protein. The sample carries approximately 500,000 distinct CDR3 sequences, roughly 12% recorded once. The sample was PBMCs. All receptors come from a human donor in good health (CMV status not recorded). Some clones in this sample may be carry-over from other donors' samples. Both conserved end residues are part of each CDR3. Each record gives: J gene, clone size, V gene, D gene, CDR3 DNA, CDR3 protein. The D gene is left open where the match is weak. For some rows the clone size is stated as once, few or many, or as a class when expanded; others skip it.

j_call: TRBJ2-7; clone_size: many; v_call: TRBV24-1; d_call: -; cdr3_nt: TGTGCCACCGACCTCTCCCGGGACACGAGGATCTACGAGCAGTACTTC; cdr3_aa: CATDLSRDTRIYEQYF
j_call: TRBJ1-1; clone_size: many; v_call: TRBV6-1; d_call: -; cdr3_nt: TGTGCCAGCAGTGAAGCGGACGGGCCGCGAGGCACTGAAGCTTTCTTT; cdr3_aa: CASSEADGPRGTEAFF
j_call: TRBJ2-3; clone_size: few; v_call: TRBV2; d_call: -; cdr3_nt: TGTGCCAGCAGTGAAGCCTCAATCACAGATACGCAGTATTTT; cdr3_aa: CASSEASITDTQYF
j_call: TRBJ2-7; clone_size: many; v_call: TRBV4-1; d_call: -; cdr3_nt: TGCGCCAGCAGCCCCCTGACTAGGGCGAGGGGGGACGAGCAGTACTTC; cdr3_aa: CASSPLTRARGDEQYF
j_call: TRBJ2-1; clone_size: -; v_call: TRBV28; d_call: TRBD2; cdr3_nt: TGTGCCAGCCACACTAGCGGCTCCTACAATGAGCAGTTCTTC; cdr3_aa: CASHTSGSYNEQFF
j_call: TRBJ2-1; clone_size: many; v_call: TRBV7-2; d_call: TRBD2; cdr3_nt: TGTGCCAGCAGCCCGGGACTAGCGGGAGAGGAGCAGTTCTTC; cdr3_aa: CASSPGLAGEEQFF
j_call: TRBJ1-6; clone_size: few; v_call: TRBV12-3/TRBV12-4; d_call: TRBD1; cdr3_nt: TGTGCCAGCAGTTTTTCCGGGGACAGGGGTAATTCACCCCTCCACTTT; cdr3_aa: CASSFSGDRGNSPLHF
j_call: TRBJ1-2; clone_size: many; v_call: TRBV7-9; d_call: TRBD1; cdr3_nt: TGTGCCAGCAGCGTAGAAGGGACAGGGAATGGCTACACCTTC; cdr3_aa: CASSVEGTGNGYTF
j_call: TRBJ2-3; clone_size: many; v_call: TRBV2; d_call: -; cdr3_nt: TGTGCCAGCACAGGGGAGGGCCCCACAGATACGCAGTATTTT; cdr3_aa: CASTGEGPTDTQYF
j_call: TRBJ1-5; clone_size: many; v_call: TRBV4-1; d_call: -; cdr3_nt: TGCGCCAGCAGCCAGGCAGGGTATCAGCCCCAGCATTTT; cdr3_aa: CASSQAGYQPQHF
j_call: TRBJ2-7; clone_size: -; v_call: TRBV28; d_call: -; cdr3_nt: TGTGCCAGCAGTCCTTCAGGGTTCCCCACCTACGAGCAGTACTTC; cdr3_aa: CASSPSGFPTYEQYF
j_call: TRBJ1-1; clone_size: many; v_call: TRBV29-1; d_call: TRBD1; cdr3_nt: TGCAGCGCTGGGGTACAGGGGGAAACTGAAGCTTTCTTT; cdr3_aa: CSAGVQGETEAFF
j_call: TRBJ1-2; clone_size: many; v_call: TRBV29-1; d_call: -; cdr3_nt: TGCAGCGTTGAAGATGGGAGATATGGCAGGGGCTATGGCTACACCTTC; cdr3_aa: CSVEDGRYGRGYGYTF
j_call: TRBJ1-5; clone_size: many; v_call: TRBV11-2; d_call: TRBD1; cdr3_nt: TGTGCCAGCAGCCGGGACAGGCCTCTCGGGGATAGCAATCAGCCCCAGCATTTT; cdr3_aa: CASSRDRPLGDSNQPQHF
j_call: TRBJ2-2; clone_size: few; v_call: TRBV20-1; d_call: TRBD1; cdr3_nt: TGCAGTGCGCGGACAGGGCAGAACACCGGGGAGCTGTTTTTT; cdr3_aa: CSARTGQNTGELFF
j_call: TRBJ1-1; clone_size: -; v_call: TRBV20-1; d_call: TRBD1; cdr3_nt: TGCAGTGCGACAGGGGGCCGGACTGAAGCTTTCTTT; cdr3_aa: CSATGGRTEAFF
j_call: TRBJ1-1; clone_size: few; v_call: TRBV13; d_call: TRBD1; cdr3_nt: TGTGCCAGCAGCCACAGGGGCTGGGGCGACACTGAAGCTTTCTTT; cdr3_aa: CASSHRGWGDTEAFF
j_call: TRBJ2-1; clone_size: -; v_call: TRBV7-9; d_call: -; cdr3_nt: TGTGCCAGCAGCTCCCTCCGCCGCTCAGGGAATGAGCAGTTCTTC; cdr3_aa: CASSSLRRSGNEQFF
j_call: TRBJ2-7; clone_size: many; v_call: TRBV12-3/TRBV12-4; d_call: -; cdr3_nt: TGTGCCAGCACAGGTGGGGACTACGAGCAGTACTTC; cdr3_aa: CASTGGDYEQYF
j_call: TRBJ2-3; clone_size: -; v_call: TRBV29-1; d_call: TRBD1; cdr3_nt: TGCAGCGCAGGGGGCAGTTCCACCACTCATCACACAGATACGCAGTATTTT; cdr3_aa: CSAGGSSTTHHTDTQYF
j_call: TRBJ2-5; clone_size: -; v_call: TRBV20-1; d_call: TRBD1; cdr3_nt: TGCAGTGCTAGTGGGGGACAGCCAGAGACCCAGTACTTC; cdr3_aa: CSASGGQPETQYF
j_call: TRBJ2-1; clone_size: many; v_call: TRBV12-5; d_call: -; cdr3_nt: TGTGCTAGTGGCCTCGGCATTGAGCAGTTCTTC; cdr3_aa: CASGLGIEQFF
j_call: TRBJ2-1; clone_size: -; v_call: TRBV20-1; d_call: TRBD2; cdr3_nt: TGCAGTGCTAGATCCGGGGGGGGGAGAGATGAGCAGTTCTTC; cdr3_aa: CSARSGGGRDEQFF